These T cell receptor beta chains were read from a single sample in a study of beta chain features in type 1 diabetes. The table came from immunoSEQ multiplex PCR; TCRdb's copy has only in-frame clones and leaves some out. The table shows a few hundred thousand clones, with about 14% occurring only once. What was sequenced was naive CD4+ T cells from blood. The source of these receptors is a woman younger than 30 in good health. The CDR3 runs from the conserved cysteine through the conserved F or W. Fields, in order: V gene, J gene, clone size, CDR3 protein. Clone size is given for some rows only: seen once, a few or many times, or a class if the clone is expanded.

>TRBV6-1|TRBJ2-7|few
CASSNGASGTYEQYF
>TRBV7-2|TRBJ2-7|.
CASSFGLAGGSYEQYF
>TRBV5-1|TRBJ2-1|.
CASSSGLAGGNEQFF
>TRBV11-3|TRBJ2-1|few
CASSLEGADEQFF
>TRBV5-4|TRBJ2-5|few
CASSLGGTGNGETQYF
>TRBV29-1|TRBJ1-1|.
CSVEHEAFF
>TRBV5-1|TRBJ2-1|few
CASSFGGSYNEQFF
>TRBV30|TRBJ1-5|.
CAFQARGDQPQHF
>TRBV7-2|TRBJ1-4|.
CASSQRGGTNEKLFF
>TRBV7-6|TRBJ2-1|.
CASSQGGGSAYEQFF
>TRBV2|TRBJ2-1|.
CASRPPGLAGARSYNEQFF
>TRBV25-1|TRBJ1-1|.
CASSTGEYRITFF
>TRBV5-1|TRBJ2-7|few
CASSSGTPSYEQYF
>TRBV6-6|TRBJ2-7|few
CASSSSAEPYEQYF
>TRBV30|TRBJ2-3|.
CAWGMGLRGTDTQYF
>TRBV7-9|TRBJ2-7|.
CASSSQGLSLKRSYEQYF
>TRBV2|TRBJ1-1|.
CASRAGTLIEAFF
>TRBV19|TRBJ2-5|few
CASSPLSEETQYF
>TRBV5-1|TRBJ1-5|few
CASRLEGGNQPQHF
>TRBV30|TRBJ2-7|.
CAWSRSRTEKTYEQYF
>TRBV29-1|TRBJ2-5|few
CSVEGPPGQGRETQYF
>TRBV2|TRBJ2-2|.
CASSGQSTGELFF
>TRBV29-1|TRBJ2-7|few
CIPWREVDEQYF
>TRBV29-1|TRBJ1-2|few
CSVDSLANYGYTF